The 17 T cell receptor beta chains reported below all come from one sample, sequenced in a study of blood T cell repertoires in COVID-19. The repertoire was sequenced with immunoSEQ multiplex PCR; TCRdb's copy has only in-frame clones and lacks some. The table has 300,000 to 500,000 clones, roughly 87% seen once. Source material: PBMCs or T cells enriched from blood (not recorded which). These receptors were collected from a woman aged 40 to 50 with acute COVID-19.

This chain connects TRBV29-1 to TRBJ2-7; no clear D. V was shortened by 3 bases and J by 2 bases, with 14 bases between the two germline ends. The CDR3 is made up of 14 amino acids. Looked up from germline, CDR1 is SQVTM and CDR2 is ANQGSEA. DNA of the CDR3: TGCAGCGTTGAGGTTAACTTTCCTACCTACGAGCAGTACTTC. Translated, it gives CSVEVNFPTYEQYF.

The chain has TRBV6-5 and TRBJ2-2; perhaps TRBD2 as D (5 bases). The CDR3 is 14 amino acids. The germline V gene encodes CDR1 MNHEY and CDR2 SVGAGI. The ends were cut back, 8 bases at V and 8 bases at J, with 18 bases in the middle. CDR3 coding DNA: TGTGCCAGCGCAACGGGGTCAGTCCTGGGGGAGCTGTTTTTT. Encoded protein: CASATGSVLGELFF.

The gene calls are TRBV3-1 (or the pseudogene TRBV3-2) and TRBJ1-6, with 10 positions matching TRBD1. The CDR3 runs 15 residues. Germline CDR1 and CDR2: LGHDT and YNNKEL (reference sequence). The V segment lost 1 base and the J segment 10 bases; nucleotides outside the gene matches: 4. This CDR3 reads CASSQGRTGGSPLHF. The CDR3 DNA reads TGTGCCAGCAGCCAAGGAAGGACAGGGGGGTCACCCCTCCACTTT.

V gene TRBV5-1 combines with J gene TRBJ1-1; weak D call: TRBD1 (6 bases). The germline V and J ends were trimmed by 2 bases and 4 bases, with 21 bases remaining between them. The CDR3 is 17 amino acids. CDR1 is SGHRS and CDR2 is YFSETQ in the germline V gene. CDR3 nucleotide sequence: TGCGCCAGCAGCTTTTCAGGGGCCTCACTGGAGACCACTGAAGCTTTCTTT. As protein: CASSFSGASLETTEAFF.

V is TRBV10-1 and J is TRBJ1-2; D unresolved. The CDR3 has 14 amino acids. Germline V gene data show CDR1 as WNHNN and CDR2 as SYGVQD (reference sequence). V lost 7 bases to trimming and J lost 5 bases, with 17 bases between them. The CDR3 spells CASKVPPTRYGYTF. The CDR3 bases are TGCGCCAGCAAGGTCCCCCCGACGAGGTATGGCTACACCTTC.

This sequence joins TRBV19 and TRBJ1-5; D unclear. The germline V and J ends were trimmed by 3 bases and 5 bases, with 8 bases remaining between them. Germline lookup yields CDR1 LNHDA and CDR2 SQIVND (reference sequence). CDR3 length: 13 amino acids. Here the CDR3 reads CASSMHSYQPQHF. The CDR3, as DNA: TGTGCCAGTAGTATGCACAGCTATCAGCCCCAGCATTTT. The full variable domain, its missing parts supplied by reference TRBV19 and TRBJ1-5, is DGGITQSPKYLFRKEGQNVTLSCEQNLNHDAMYWYRQDPGQGLRLIYYSQIVNDFQKGDIAEGYSVSREKKESFPLTVTSAQKNPTAFYLCASSMHSYQPQHFGDGTRLSIL.

The chain links TRBV6-5 to TRBJ1-4; the D gene is possibly TRBD1 (6 bases). The CDR3 is 15 residues long. Germline lookup yields CDR1 MNHEY and CDR2 SVGAGI. V was shortened by 8 bases and J by 2 bases, with 15 bases between the two germline ends. CDR3 bases: TGTGCCAGCCTCCTGGGGAGGGGGACTAATGAAAAACTGTTTTTT. Its translation: CASLLGRGTNEKLFF.

The chain joins TRBV5-8 to TRBJ1-5; TRBD1 agrees at 10 bases. This CDR3 region has 16 residues. Trimming removed 4 bases from V and 7 bases from J; junction bases left unmatched: 11. The germline V gene has CDR1 SGHTS and CDR2 YDEGEE. CDR3 sequence (DNA): TGTGCCAGCAGCCGGGGAATGACAGGGGGCGAGCAGCCCCAGCATTTT. Its translation is CASSRGMTGGEQPQHF.

The rearrangement joins TRBV9 to TRBJ1-2; 7 bases match TRBD1. The CDR3 extends over 13 amino acids. V shed 2 bases, J shed 6 bases, and the junction held 4 bases outside the gene matches. Germline V CDR1 and CDR2: SGDLS, YYNGEE. The CDR3 DNA follows: TGTGCCAGCAGCGTTACAGGGACAGATGGCTACACCTTC. Translation: CASSVTGTDGYTF.

V gene TRBV11-3 combines with J gene TRBJ2-3; 8 positions match TRBD2. This CDR3 has 14 residues. The V segment lost 5 bases and the J segment 4 bases; nucleotides outside the gene matches: 5. Germline loops: CDR1 SGHNT, CDR2 YENEEA. CDR3 DNA sequence: TGTGCCAGCAGCCCTGGGCGGGGGGCAGATACGCAGTATTTT. It is translated as CASSPGRGADTQYF.

The chain uses TRBV5-4 and TRBJ1-1, with 7 bases aligning to TRBD1. Trimming cost V 4 bases and J 2 bases; bases outside gene matches: 8. The germline V gene encodes CDR1 SGHNT and CDR2 YYREEE (reference sequence). The CDR3 has 15 amino acids. This CDR3 is CASSPGQTTNTEAFF. In DNA, the CDR3 is TGTGCCAGCAGCCCGGGACAGACAACAAACACTGAAGCTTTCTTT.

This rearrangement joins TRBV4-1 to TRBJ2-7; tentatively, D is TRBD2 (5 bases). The CDR3 covers 20 residues. V lost 0 bases and J lost 0, with 24 bases in between. Germline CDR1 is MGHRA and CDR2 is YSYEKL. This CDR3 is CASSQEVAGGSSPYSYEQYF. As DNA, the CDR3 is TGCGCCAGCAGCCAAGAGGTGGCAGGCGGGTCCTCCCCCTACTCCTACGAGCAGTACTTC.

The V call is TRBV20-1, the J call TRBJ2-5; 9 bases line up with TRBD1. This CDR3 spans 14 amino acids. The V gene end was trimmed by 3 bases and the J gene end by 4 bases; junction bases not matched to a gene: 6. Germline V gives CDR1 DFQATT, CDR2 SNEGSKA (reference sequence). CDR3 nucleotide sequence: TGCAGTGCTAGTTGGGACAGGGTGGCAGAGACCCAGTACTTC. It is translated as CSASWDRVAETQYF.

The chain combines TRBV12-3 or TRBV12-4 with TRBJ2-1; D gene unclear. The V end was cut by 2 bases, the J end by 12 bases, with 5 bases between. This CDR3 contains 10 residues. The CDR3 DNA is TGTGCCAGCAGTTTACATGTGCAGTTCTTC. It translates to CASSLHVQFF.

This chain connects TRBV18 to TRBJ2-7; no clear D gene. The V and J ends lost 5 bases and 7 bases respectively, with 12 bases between them. Germline values: CDR1 KGHSH, CDR2 LQKENI. This CDR3 spans 12 amino acids. CDR3 loop: CASSSEVGEQYF. The CDR3 DNA follows: TGTGCCAGCTCATCCGAGGTTGGGGAGCAGTACTTC.

The chain carries TRBV29-1 and TRBJ2-5; 7 bases are shared with TRBD2. The germline V gene has CDR1 SQVTM and CDR2 ANQGSEA. The CDR3 spans 16 residues. The V segment lost 3 bases and the J segment 1 base; nucleotides outside the gene matches: 11. CDR3 amino acids: CSVEGWERGPQETQYF. CDR3 sequence (DNA): TGCAGCGTTGAGGGTTGGGAGCGGGGCCCCCAAGAGACCCAGTACTTC.

The chain joins TRBV5-4 to TRBJ2-5; tentative D call: TRBD2 (5 bases). The V gene lost 1 base and the J gene lost 5 bases, with 18 bases spanning the gap. The CDR3 sequence is 16 residues long. The germline gives CDR1 SGHNT, CDR2 YYREEE (reference sequence). CDR3 sequence reads: CASSLSPLGGGETQYF. The CDR3 nucleotides read TGTGCCAGCAGCTTGTCCCCACTAGGCGGTGGGGAGACCCAGTACTTC.